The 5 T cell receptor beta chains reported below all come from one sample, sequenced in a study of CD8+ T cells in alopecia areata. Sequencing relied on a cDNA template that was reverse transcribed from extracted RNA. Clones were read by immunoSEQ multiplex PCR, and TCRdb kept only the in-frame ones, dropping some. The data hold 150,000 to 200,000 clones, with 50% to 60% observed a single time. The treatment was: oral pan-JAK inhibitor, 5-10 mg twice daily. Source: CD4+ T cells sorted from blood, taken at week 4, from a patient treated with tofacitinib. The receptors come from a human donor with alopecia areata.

CDR3 DNA: TGCAGCGTTGGACAGGCGATAACCACTGAAGCTTTCTTT. It codes for CSVGQAITTEAFF. The chain joins TRBV29-1 to TRBJ1-1; perhaps TRBD1 as D (6 bases). Germline CDR1 and CDR2: SQVTM and ANQGSEA. This CDR3 is 13 amino acids long. V was trimmed by 4 bases and J by 4 bases, leaving 13 bases between them. The variable domain in full, completed from reference TRBV29-1 and TRBJ1-1, reads SAVISQKPSRDICQRGTSLTIQCQVDSQVTMMFWYRQQPGQSLTLIATANQGSEATYESGFVIDKFPISRPNLTFSTLTVSNMSPEDSSIYLCSVGQAITTEAFFGQGTRLTVV.

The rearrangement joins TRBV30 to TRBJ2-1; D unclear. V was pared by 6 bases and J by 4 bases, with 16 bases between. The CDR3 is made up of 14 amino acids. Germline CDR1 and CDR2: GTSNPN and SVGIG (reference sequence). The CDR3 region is CACALEPHYNEQFF. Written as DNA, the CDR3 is TGTGCCTGCGCCCTAGAACCCCATTACAATGAGCAGTTCTTC.

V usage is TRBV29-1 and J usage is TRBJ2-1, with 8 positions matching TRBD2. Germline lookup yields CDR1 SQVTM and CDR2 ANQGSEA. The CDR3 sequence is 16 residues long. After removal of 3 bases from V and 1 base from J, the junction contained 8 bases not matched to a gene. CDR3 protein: CSVDKTSGASYNEQFF. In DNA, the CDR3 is TGCAGCGTTGACAAAACTAGCGGAGCTTCCTACAATGAGCAGTTCTTC.

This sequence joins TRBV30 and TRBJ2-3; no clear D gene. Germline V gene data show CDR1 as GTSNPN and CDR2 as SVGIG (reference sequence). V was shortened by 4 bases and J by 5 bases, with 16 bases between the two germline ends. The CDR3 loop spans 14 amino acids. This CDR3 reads CAWTWNSHLDTQYF. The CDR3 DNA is TGTGCCTGGACCTGGAACTCACACCTAGATACGCAGTATTTT.

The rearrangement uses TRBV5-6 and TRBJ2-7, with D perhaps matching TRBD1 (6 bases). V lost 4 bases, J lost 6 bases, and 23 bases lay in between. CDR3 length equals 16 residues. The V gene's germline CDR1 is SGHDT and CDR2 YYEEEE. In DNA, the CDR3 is TGTGCCAGCAGCGAAAACCCTTACCCGTCCAGGGGCGAGCAGTACTTC. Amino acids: CASSENPYPSRGEQYF.